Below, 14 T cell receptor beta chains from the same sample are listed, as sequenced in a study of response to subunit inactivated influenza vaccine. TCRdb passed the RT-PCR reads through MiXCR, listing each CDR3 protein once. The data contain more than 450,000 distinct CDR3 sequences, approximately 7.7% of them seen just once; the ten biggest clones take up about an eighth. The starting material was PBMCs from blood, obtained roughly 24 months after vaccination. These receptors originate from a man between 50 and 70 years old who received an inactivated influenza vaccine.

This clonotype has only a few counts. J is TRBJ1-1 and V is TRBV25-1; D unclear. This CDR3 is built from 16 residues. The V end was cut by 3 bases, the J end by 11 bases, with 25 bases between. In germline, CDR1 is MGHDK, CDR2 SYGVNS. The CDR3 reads CASSDLDSTAANEAFF. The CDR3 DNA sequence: TGTGCCAGCAGTGATTTGGATTCGACTGCTGCGAACGAGGCTTTCTTT.

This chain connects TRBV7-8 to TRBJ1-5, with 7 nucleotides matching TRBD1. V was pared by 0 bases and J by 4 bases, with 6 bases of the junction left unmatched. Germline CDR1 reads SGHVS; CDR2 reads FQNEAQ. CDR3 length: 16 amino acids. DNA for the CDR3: TGTGCCAGCAGCTTAGCGGGGACAGCCACGAATCAGCCCCAGCATTTT. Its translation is CASSLAGTATNQPQHF.

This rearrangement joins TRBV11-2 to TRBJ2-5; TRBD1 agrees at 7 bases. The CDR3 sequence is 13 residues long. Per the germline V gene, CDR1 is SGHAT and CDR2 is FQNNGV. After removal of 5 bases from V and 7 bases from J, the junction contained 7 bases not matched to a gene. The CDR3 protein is CASSLTGSGTQYF. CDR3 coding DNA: TGTGCCAGCAGCCTGACAGGGTCCGGGACCCAGTACTTC.

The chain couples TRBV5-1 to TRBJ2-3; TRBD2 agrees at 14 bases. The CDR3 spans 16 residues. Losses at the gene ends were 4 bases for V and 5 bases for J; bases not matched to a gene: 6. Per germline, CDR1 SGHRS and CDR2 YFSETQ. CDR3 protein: CASSMTSGRALDTQYF. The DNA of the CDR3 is TGCGCCAGCAGCATGACTAGCGGGAGGGCCTTAGATACGCAGTATTTT.

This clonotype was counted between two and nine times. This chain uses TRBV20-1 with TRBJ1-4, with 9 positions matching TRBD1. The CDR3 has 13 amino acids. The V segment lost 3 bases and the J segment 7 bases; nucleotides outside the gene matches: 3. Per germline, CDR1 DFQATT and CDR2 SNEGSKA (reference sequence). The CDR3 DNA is TGCAGTGCTAGGGGACAGGGTTTTGAAAAACTGTTTTTT. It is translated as CSARGQGFEKLFF.

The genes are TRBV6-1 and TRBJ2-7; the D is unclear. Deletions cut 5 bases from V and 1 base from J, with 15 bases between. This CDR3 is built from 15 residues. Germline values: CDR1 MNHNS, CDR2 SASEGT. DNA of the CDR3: TGTGCCAGCAGTCGCCCCCCACCAGGTTCCTACGAGCAGTACTTC. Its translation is CASSRPPPGSYEQYF.

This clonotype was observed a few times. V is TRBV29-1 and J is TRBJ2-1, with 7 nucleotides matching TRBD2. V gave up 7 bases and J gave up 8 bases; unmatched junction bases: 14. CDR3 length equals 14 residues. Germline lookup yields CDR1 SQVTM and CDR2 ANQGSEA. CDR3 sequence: CSAAGRLATDEQFF. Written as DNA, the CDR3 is TGCAGCGCCGCTGGTAGACTAGCTACGGATGAGCAGTTCTTC.

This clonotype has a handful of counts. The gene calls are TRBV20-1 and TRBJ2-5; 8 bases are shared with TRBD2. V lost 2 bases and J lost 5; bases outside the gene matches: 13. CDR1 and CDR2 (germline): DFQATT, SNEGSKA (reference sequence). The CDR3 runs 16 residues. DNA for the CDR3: TGCAGTGCTAGACTGGCGGGGGGACCCACCGGGGAGACCCAGTACTTC. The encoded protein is CSARLAGGPTGETQYF.

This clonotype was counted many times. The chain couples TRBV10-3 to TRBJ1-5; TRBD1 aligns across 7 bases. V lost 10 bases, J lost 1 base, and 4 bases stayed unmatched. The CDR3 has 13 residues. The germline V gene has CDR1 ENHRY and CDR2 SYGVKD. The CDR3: CATAGGSNQPQHF. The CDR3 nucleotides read TGTGCCACGGCAGGGGGAAGCAATCAGCCCCAGCATTTT.

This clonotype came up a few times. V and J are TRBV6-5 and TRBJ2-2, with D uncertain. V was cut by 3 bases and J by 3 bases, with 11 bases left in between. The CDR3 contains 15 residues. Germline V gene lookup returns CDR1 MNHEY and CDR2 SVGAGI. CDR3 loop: CASSYSPGDTGELFF. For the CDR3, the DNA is TGTGCCAGCAGTTATTCCCCTGGTGACACCGGGGAGCTGTTTTTT.

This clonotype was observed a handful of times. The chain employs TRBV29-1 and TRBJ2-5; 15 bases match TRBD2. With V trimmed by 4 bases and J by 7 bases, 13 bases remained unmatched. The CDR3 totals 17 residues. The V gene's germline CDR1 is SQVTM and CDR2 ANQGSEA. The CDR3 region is CSVVSPGLAGGRRTQYF. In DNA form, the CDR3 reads TGCAGCGTTGTCTCACCCGGACTAGCGGGGGGGCGGAGGACCCAGTACTTC.

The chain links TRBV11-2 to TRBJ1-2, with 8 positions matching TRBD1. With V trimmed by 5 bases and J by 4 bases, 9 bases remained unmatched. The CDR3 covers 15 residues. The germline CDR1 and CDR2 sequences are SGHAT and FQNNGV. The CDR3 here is CASSVSTGGGYGYTF. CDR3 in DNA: TGTGCCAGCAGCGTATCTACAGGGGGAGGCTATGGCTACACCTTC.

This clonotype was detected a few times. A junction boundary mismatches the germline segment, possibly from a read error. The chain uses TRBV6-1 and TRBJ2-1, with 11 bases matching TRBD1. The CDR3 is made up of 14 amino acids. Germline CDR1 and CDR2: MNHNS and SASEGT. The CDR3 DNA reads TGTGCCTGCAGTGTGGACAGGGGGCCTGATGAGCAGTTCTTC. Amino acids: CACSVDRGPDEQFF.

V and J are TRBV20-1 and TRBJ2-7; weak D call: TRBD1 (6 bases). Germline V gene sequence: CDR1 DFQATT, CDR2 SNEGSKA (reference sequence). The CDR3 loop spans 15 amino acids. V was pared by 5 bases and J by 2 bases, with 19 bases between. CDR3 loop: CSAWLRDTQAYEQYF. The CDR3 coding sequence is TGCAGTGCTTGGCTCCGGGACACCCAAGCCTACGAGCAGTACTTC.